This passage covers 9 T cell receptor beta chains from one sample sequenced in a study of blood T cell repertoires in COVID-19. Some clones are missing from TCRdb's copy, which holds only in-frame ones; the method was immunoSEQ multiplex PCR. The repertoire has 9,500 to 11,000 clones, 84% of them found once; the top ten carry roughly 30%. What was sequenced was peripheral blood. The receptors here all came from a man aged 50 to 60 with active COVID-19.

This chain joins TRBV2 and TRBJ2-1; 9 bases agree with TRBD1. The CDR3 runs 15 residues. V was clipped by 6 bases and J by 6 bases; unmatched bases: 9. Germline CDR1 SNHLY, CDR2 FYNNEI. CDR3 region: CASSAGTGRSNEQFF. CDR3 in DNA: TGTGCCAGCAGCGCCGGGACAGGGAGAAGCAATGAGCAGTTCTTC.

The CDR3 is CASSGGLLYSYEQYF. DNA for the CDR3: TGTGCCAGCAGCGGAGGACTACTCTACTCCTACGAGCAGTACTTC. The rearrangement uses TRBV3-1 (or the pseudogene TRBV3-2) and TRBJ2-7; the D gene is possibly TRBD2 (6 bases). The CDR3 length is 15 residues. CDR1 is LGHDT, CDR2 YNNKEL, per germline (reference sequence). V was pared by 5 bases and J by 0 bases, with 14 bases between.

CDR3 sequence: CSASAQVSYEQYF. CDR3 coding DNA: TGCAGTGCTAGTGCCCAGGTCTCCTACGAGCAGTACTTC. The chain recombines TRBV20-1 with TRBJ2-7; D uncertain. Deletions cut 3 bases from V and 0 bases from J, with 9 bases between. The V gene's germline CDR1 is DFQATT and CDR2 SNEGSKA (reference sequence). There are 13 residues in the CDR3.

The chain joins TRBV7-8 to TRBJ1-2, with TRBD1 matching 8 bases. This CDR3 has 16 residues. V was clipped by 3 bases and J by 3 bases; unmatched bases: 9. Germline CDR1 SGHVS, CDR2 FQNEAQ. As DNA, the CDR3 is TGTGCCAGCAGCTTTGCAGGGGGCTCGTTCGACTATGGCTACACCTTC. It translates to CASSFAGGSFDYGYTF.

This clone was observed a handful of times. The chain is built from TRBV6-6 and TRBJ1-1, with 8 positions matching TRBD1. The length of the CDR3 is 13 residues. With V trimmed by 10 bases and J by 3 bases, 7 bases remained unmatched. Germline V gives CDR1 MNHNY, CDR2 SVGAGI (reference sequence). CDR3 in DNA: TGTGCCACCGCGGACAGGGAACACACTGAAGCTTTCTTT. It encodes CATADREHTEAFF.

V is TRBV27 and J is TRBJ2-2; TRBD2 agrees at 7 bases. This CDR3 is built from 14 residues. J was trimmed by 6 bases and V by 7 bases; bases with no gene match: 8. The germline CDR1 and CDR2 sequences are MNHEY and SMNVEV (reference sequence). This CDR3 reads CASTWEGPPGELFF. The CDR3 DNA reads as TGTGCCAGCACCTGGGAGGGACCCCCCGGGGAGCTGTTTTTT.

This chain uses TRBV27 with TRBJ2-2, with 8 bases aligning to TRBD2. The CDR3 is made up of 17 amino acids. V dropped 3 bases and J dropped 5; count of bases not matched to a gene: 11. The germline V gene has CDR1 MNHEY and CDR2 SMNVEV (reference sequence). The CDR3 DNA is TGTGCCAGCAGTTTCATCTCGGGAGGGCCTAAAACCGGGGAGCTGTTTTTT. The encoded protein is CASSFISGGPKTGELFF.

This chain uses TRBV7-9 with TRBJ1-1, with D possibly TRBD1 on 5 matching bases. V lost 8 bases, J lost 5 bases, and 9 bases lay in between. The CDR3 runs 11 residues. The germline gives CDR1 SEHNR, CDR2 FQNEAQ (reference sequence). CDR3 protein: CASARGTEAFF. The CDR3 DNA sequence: TGTGCCAGCGCTAGGGGAACTGAAGCTTTCTTT.

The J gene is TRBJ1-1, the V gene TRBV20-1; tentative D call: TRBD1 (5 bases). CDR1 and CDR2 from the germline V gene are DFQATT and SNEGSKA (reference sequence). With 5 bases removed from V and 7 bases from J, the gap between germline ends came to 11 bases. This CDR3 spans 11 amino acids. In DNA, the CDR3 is TGCAGTGCTCCCCAGACAGTTGAAGCTTTCTTT. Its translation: CSAPQTVEAFF.